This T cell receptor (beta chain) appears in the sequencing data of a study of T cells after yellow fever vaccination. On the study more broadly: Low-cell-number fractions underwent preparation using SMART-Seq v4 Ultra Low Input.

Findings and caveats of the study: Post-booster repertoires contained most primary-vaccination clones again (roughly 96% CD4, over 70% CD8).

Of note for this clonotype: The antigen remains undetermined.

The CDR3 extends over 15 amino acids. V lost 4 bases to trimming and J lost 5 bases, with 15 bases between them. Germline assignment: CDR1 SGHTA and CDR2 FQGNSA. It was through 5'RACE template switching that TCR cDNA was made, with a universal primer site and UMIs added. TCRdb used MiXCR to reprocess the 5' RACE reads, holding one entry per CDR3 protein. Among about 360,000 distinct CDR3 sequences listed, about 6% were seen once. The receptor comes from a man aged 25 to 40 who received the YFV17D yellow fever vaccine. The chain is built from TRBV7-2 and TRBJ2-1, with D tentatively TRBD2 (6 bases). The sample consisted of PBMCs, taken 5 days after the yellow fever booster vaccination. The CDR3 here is CASSSRLAQDNEQFF. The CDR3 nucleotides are TGTGCCAGCAGCTCGCGGCTAGCGCAGGACAATGAGCAGTTCTTC.